This T cell receptor beta chain was profiled in a study of blood T cells in healthy people across ages. General observations from the study: TCR beta diversity correlated strongly with naive T cell percentage.

The CDR3 sequence is 13 residues long. Trimming cost V 7 bases and J 1 base, with 11 bases left between them. Germline lookup yields CDR1 SNHLY and CDR2 FYNNEI. Primers used in a second PCR of roughly 7 to 12 cycles were a sample-barcoded 5' primer and a J-beta primer mix. TCRdb reprocessed the 5' RACE reads via MiXCR and lists one record per CDR3 protein. The table has around 1.5 million distinct CDR3 sequences, around 36% seen once. With regard to this clonotype: What it binds is not known.

Extraction of total RNA produced a minimum of 5 micrograms from each sample. The V and J genes are TRBV2 and TRBJ2-7; perhaps TRBD1 as D (5 bases). The sequence was collected from a woman aged 25 to 39 in good health. The specimen was blood. CDR3 sequence (DNA): TGTGCCAGCACCCCAGGGTGGTCCTACGAGCAGTACTTC. Protein: CASTPGWSYEQYF.